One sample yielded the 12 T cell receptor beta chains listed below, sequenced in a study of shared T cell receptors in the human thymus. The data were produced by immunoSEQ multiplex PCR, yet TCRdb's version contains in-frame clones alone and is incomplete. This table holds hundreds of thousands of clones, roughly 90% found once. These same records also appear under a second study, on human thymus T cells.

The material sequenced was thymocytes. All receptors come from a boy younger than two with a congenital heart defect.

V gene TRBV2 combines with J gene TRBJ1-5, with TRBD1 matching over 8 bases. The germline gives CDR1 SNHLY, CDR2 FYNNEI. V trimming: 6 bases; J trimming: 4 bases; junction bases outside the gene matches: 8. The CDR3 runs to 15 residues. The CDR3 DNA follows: TGTGCCAGCAGGGACAGGGTTGAGAAGAATCAGCCCCAGCATTTT. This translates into CASRDRVEKNQPQHF.

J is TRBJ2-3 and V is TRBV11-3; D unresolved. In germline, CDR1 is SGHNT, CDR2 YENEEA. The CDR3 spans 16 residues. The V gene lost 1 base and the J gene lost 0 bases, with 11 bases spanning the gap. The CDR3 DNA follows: TGTGCCAGCAGCTTAGCCGGTCGTACTAGCACAGATACGCAGTATTTT. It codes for CASSLAGRTSTDTQYF.

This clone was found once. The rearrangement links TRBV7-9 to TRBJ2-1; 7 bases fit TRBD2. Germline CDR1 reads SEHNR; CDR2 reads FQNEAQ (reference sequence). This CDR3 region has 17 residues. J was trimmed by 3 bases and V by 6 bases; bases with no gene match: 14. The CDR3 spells CASRTRPGREHYNEQFF. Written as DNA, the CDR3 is TGTGCCAGCAGGACTCGACCGGGGAGGGAGCACTACAATGAGCAGTTCTTC.

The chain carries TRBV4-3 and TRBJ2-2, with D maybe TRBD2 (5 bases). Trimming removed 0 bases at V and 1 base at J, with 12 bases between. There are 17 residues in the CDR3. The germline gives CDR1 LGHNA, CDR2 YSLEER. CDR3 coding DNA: TGCGCCAGCAGCCAAGACTGTGTTGAGGGGAACACCGGGGAGCTGTTTTTT. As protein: CASSQDCVEGNTGELFF.

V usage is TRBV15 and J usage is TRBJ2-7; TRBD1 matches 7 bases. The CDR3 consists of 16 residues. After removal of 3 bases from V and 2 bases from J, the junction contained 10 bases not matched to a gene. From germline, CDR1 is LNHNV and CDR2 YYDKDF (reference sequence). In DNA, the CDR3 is TGTGCCACCAGCAGTCCCTTGGGGACAGTCGCCTACGAGCAGTACTTC. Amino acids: CATSSPLGTVAYEQYF.

This CDR3 is CASSFREKLFF. CDR3 nucleotide sequence: TGTGCCAGCAGCTTCAGGGAAAAACTGTTTTTT. The chain has TRBV5-5 and TRBJ1-4, with unresolved D. CDR3 length: 11 residues. Trimming cost V 2 bases and J 8 bases, with 4 bases left between them. Germline V CDR1 and CDR2: SGHKS, YYEKEE (reference sequence).

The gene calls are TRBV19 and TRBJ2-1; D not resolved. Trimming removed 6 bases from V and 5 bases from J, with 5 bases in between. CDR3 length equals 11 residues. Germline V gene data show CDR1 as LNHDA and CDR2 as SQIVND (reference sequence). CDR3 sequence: CASRAHNEQFF. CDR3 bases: TGTGCCAGTAGGGCCCACAATGAGCAGTTCTTC. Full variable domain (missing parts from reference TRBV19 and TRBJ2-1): DGGITQSPKYLFRKEGQNVTLSCEQNLNHDAMYWYRQDPGQGLRLIYYSQIVNDFQKGDIAEGYSVSREKKESFPLTVTSAQKNPTAFYLCASRAHNEQFFGPGTRLTVL.

The CDR3 loop reads CASTPGGSDEQYF. The CDR3 DNA reads TGTGCCAGCACTCCCGGGGGGTCAGACGAGCAGTACTTC. The chain employs TRBV7-9 and TRBJ2-7; 7 nucleotides agree with TRBD2. Germline lookup yields CDR1 SEHNR and CDR2 FQNEAQ (reference sequence). This CDR3 is built from 13 residues. Losses at the gene ends were 7 bases for V and 5 bases for J; bases not matched to a gene: 8.

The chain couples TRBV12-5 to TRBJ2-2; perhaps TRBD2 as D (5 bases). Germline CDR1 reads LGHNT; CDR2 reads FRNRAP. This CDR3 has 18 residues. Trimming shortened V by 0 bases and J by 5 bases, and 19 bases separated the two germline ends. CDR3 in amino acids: CASGLVYNERALTGELFF. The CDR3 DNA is TGTGCTAGTGGTTTGGTATACAACGAGAGGGCCTTAACCGGGGAGCTGTTTTTT.

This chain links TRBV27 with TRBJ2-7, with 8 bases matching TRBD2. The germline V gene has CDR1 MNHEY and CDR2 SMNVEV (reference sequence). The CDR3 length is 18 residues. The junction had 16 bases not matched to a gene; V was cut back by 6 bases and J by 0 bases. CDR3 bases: TGTGCCAGCAGCCCCCGGGGGAGCGGGAGAATGGACTCCTACGAGCAGTACTTC. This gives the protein CASSPRGSGRMDSYEQYF.

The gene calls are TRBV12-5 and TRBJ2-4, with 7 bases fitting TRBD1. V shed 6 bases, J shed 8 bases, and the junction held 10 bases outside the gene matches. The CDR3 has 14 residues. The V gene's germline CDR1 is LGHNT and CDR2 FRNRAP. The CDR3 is CASGLPTGSDIQYF. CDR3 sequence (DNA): TGTGCTAGTGGGCTCCCGACAGGGTCTGACATTCAGTACTTC.

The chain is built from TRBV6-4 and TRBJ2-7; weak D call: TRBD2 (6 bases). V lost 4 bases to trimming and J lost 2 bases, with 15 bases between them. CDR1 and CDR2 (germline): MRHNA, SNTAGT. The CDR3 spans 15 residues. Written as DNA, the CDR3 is TGTGCCAGCAGTGCAAGACTAGGTGGAACCTACGAGCAGTACTTC. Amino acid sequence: CASSARLGGTYEQYF.